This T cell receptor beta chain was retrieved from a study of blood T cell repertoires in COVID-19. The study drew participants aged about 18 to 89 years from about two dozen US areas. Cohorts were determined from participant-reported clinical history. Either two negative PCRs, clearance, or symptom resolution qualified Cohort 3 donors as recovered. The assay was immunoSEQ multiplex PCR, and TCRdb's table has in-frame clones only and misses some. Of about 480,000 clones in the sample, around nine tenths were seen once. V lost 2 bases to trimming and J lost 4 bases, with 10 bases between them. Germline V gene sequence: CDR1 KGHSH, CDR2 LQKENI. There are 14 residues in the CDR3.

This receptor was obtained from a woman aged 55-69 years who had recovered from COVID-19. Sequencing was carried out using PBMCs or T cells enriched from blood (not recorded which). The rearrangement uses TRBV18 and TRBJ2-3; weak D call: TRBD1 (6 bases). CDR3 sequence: CASSPRQGSDTQYF. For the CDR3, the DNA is TGTGCCAGCTCACCAAGGCAGGGGTCAGATACGCAGTATTTT.